A single sample is the source of the 16 T cell receptor beta chains below, sequenced in a study of shared clonotypes between healthy human individuals. Clones were read by immunoSEQ multiplex PCR, and TCRdb kept only the in-frame ones, dropping some. The sample has roughly 700,000 clones, under 80% seen once. What was sequenced was memory CD4+ T cells sorted from blood. Subset specified: CD45RA-negative fraction. These receptors all stem from a woman in her 30s in good health.

The chain uses TRBV19 and TRBJ2-1; 7 bases agree with TRBD2. The germline CDR1 and CDR2 sequences are LNHDA and SQIVND (reference sequence). The ends lost 10 bases at V and 2 bases at J; junction bases unmatched: 8. The CDR3 has 14 residues. The CDR3 DNA reads as TGTGCCACCCGCCCGGGGGGTCCCTACAATGAGCAGTTCTTC. Encoded protein: CATRPGGPYNEQFF.

The chain uses TRBV10-3 and TRBJ2-5, with D possibly matching TRBD1 (6 bases). The CDR3 sequence is 13 residues long. CDR1 ENHRY and CDR2 SYGVKD come from the germline V gene. V lost 4 bases to trimming and J lost 3 bases, with 9 bases between them. The CDR3 DNA follows: TGTGCCATCAGTGGAGCAGGGGAAGAGACCCAGTACTTC. Its protein product is CAISGAGEETQYF.

In this sample, this clone turned up once. The chain employs TRBV5-1 and TRBJ2-1; D unresolved. This CDR3 has 14 amino acids. V shed 0 bases and J shed 7 bases, with 11 bases lying between them. Germline CDR1 SGHRS, CDR2 YFSETQ. The CDR3 DNA sequence: TGCGCCAGCAGCTTGGCTTGGGGATCTAATGAGCAGTTCTTC. Amino acid sequence: CASSLAWGSNEQFF.

About this clone itself: The same CDR3 arises from other DNA sequences in this sample as well. This chain joins TRBV11-2 and TRBJ1-3; D call uncertain. Trimming took 2 bases from V and 0 from J, leaving 5 bases between them. Germline loops: CDR1 SGHAT, CDR2 FQNNGV. This CDR3 is built from 14 residues. This CDR3 is CASSLRSSGNTIYF. The CDR3 nucleotides are TGTGCCAGCAGCTTAAGGAGCTCTGGAAACACCATATATTTT.

This rearrangement joins TRBV29-1 to TRBJ1-1; D call uncertain. The CDR3 spans 13 residues. Germline lookup yields CDR1 SQVTM and CDR2 ANQGSEA. The V end lost 4 bases, the J end lost 4 bases, and 13 bases lay between the germline ends. The CDR3 protein is CSVGSTGGTEAFF. DNA of the CDR3: TGCAGCGTTGGGTCCACGGGCGGCACTGAAGCTTTCTTT.

V usage is TRBV14 and J usage is TRBJ2-7; 10 bases align to TRBD2. Germline V CDR1 and CDR2: SGHDN, FVKESK. Germline trimming cut 3 bases from V and 8 bases from J; bases unmatched to any gene: 13. The CDR3 spans 16 residues. The CDR3 nucleotides are TGTGCCAGCAGCCACCCAGTTGGTAGCGGGAGGTCCAAGCAGTACTTC. This codes for CASSHPVGSGRSKQYF.

The chain has TRBV20-1 and TRBJ2-3; D might be TRBD2 (6 bases). The CDR3 loop spans 11 amino acids. V gave up 5 bases and J gave up 10 bases, with 13 bases separating them. Germline values: CDR1 DFQATT, CDR2 SNEGSKA (reference sequence). Written as DNA, the CDR3 is TGCAGTGCTGGCGGGATCCATCCGCAGTATTTT. Amino acids: CSAGGIHPQYF.

The chain links TRBV5-4 to TRBJ2-1; 9 nucleotides agree with TRBD2. Germline assignment: CDR1 SGHNT and CDR2 YYREEE (reference sequence). The CDR3 has 17 amino acids. Trimming cost V 3 bases and J 5 bases; bases outside gene matches: 12. DNA for the CDR3: TGTGCCAGCAGCTCTAAAACCTCGACTAGCGGTAACAATGAGCAGTTCTTC. This sequence encodes CASSSKTSTSGNNEQFF.

This clone was seen only a few times. This rearrangement joins TRBV5-6 to TRBJ1-3, with D unresolved. CDR3 size: 15 residues. In germline, CDR1 is SGHDT, CDR2 YYEEEE. V was clipped by 0 bases and J by 3 bases, with 10 bases between them. The CDR3 sequence: CASSLVRAYGNTIYF. For the CDR3, the DNA is TGTGCCAGCAGCTTGGTTAGGGCTTATGGAAACACCATATATTTT. The whole variable domain, filled in from reference TRBV5-6 and TRBJ1-3, reads DAGVTQSPTHLIKTRGQQVTLRCSPKSGHDTVSWYQQALGQGPQFIFQYYEEEERQRGNFPDRFSGHQFPNYSSELNVNALLLGDSALYLCASSLVRAYGNTIYFGEGSWLTVV.

The chain is built from TRBV5-1 and TRBJ2-7, with D possibly matching TRBD1 (6 bases). The germline gives CDR1 SGHRS, CDR2 YFSETQ. The CDR3 spans 14 residues. V gave up 0 bases and J gave up 5 bases, with 12 bases separating them. CDR3 bases: TGCGCCAGCAGCTTGGCCCGACAGGACGACGAGCAGTACTTC. As protein: CASSLARQDDEQYF.

The chain links TRBV18 to TRBJ2-3, with 9 bases lining up with TRBD1. In germline, CDR1 is KGHSH, CDR2 LQKENI. This CDR3 has 16 residues. V was pared by 0 bases and J by 4 bases, with 5 bases of the junction left unmatched. The CDR3 sequence: CASSPPSGQGSDTQYF. Written as DNA, the CDR3 is TGTGCCAGCTCACCACCTTCGGGACAGGGATCAGATACGCAGTATTTT.

This clone was detected a few times. The genes are TRBV2 and TRBJ1-5; 9 positions agree with TRBD1. Trimming removed 6 bases from V and 0 bases from J; junction bases left unmatched: 3. Per germline, CDR1 SNHLY and CDR2 FYNNEI. The CDR3 has 15 residues. This chain's CDR3 is CASRGQGISNQPQHF. CDR3 nucleotides: TGTGCCAGCAGAGGACAGGGGATTAGCAATCAGCCCCAGCATTTT.

J is TRBJ1-2 and V is TRBV5-4; tentative D call: TRBD1 (5 bases). Trimming removed 2 bases at V and 3 bases at J, with 14 bases between. Germline CDR1 reads SGHNT; CDR2 reads YYREEE (reference sequence). CDR3 size: 15 residues. The CDR3 loop reads CASSFGRVNHYGYTF. DNA of the CDR3: TGTGCCAGCAGCTTTGGCAGGGTTAATCACTATGGCTACACCTTC.

The chain recombines TRBV6-1 with TRBJ2-6, with no clear D. From germline, CDR1 is MNHNS and CDR2 SASEGT. This CDR3 has 13 residues. V lost 11 bases and J 4 bases, leaving 12 bases between the germline ends. The CDR3 sequence: CAYKRAGANVLTF. CDR3 bases: TGTGCCTATAAAAGGGCAGGGGCCAACGTCCTGACTTTC.

The V and J genes are TRBV6-1 and TRBJ2-7; D gene uncertain. CDR1 and CDR2 (germline): MNHNS, SASEGT. Trimming removed 0 bases from V and 6 bases from J, with 12 bases in between. The CDR3 has 14 residues. Here the CDR3 DNA reads TGTGCCAGCAGTGAAGCAGTCCAGGTCGGCGAGCAGTACTTC. It codes for CASSEAVQVGEQYF.

The chain links TRBV10-2 to TRBJ2-7; TRBD2 agrees at 11 bases. The V gene's germline CDR1 is WSHSY and CDR2 SAAADI. The CDR3 has 14 amino acids. The junction had 6 bases not matched to a gene; V was cut back by 7 bases and J by 4 bases. CDR3 loop: CASTAGTSGYEQYF. The DNA for the CDR3 is TGCGCCAGCACCGCGGGGACTAGCGGTTACGAGCAGTACTTC.